These 27 T cell receptor beta chains share one sample of origin, sequenced in a study of blood T cell repertoires in COVID-19. Repertoires were generated with immunoSEQ multiplex PCR, while TCRdb's copy carries only in-frame clones and drops some. The profile shows approximately 110,000 clones, around 89% of them singletons. The sequenced sample consisted of peripheral blood. The receptors were sampled from a human donor in a cohort sampled during active COVID-19.

The V and J genes are TRBV5-4 and TRBJ1-2; maybe TRBD1 (6 bases). The CDR3 has 13 amino acids. Trimming took 4 bases from V and 7 from J, leaving 14 bases between them. Germline V CDR1 and CDR2: SGHNT, YYREEE (reference sequence). This chain's CDR3 is CASSRFMTGGYTF. The DNA for the CDR3 is TGTGCCAGCAGCCGTTTTATGACAGGTGGCTACACCTTC.

The chain couples TRBV19 to TRBJ1-1; 7 bases line up with TRBD1. The germline CDR1 and CDR2 sequences are LNHDA and SQIVND (reference sequence). Losses at the gene ends were 3 bases for V and 1 base for J; bases not matched to a gene: 8. The length of the CDR3 is 16 residues. CDR3 loop: CASSIKASGGNTEAFF. The CDR3 DNA is TGTGCCAGTAGTATTAAAGCATCAGGGGGGAACACTGAAGCTTTCTTT. Full variable domain (rest looked up from reference TRBV19 and TRBJ1-1): DGGITQSPKYLFRKEGQNVTLSCEQNLNHDAMYWYRQDPGQGLRLIYYSQIVNDFQKGDIAEGYSVSREKKESFPLTVTSAQKNPTAFYLCASSIKASGGNTEAFFGQGTRLTVV.

The chain couples TRBV6-5 to TRBJ1-2; 9 nucleotides line up with TRBD1. The length of the CDR3 is 12 residues. Germline loops: CDR1 MNHEY, CDR2 SVGAGI. Trimming took 6 bases from V and 8 from J; bases not matched to a gene: 4. This CDR3 reads CASRQTGGGYTF. CDR3 bases: TGTGCCAGCAGGCAGACAGGGGGAGGCTACACCTTC.

The table lists this clone with a few counts. The chain employs TRBV3-1 (or the pseudogene TRBV3-2) and TRBJ1-3; D ambiguous. With 1 base removed from V and 9 bases from J, the gap between germline ends came to 7 bases. The germline gives CDR1 LGHDT, CDR2 YNNKEL (reference sequence). CDR3 size: 12 residues. The CDR3 nucleotides are TGTGCCAGCAGCCAAGGCCCGGTCACCATATATTTT. Translating it yields CASSQGPVTIYF.

The chain uses TRBV27 and TRBJ2-3; D unresolved. V was shortened by 1 base and J by 4 bases, with 9 bases between the two germline ends. The CDR3 has 14 amino acids. Germline CDR1 and CDR2: MNHEY and SMNVEV (reference sequence). The CDR3 region is CASSLLSEPDTQYF. In nucleotides, the CDR3 is TGTGCCAGCAGTTTATTGTCCGAGCCAGATACGCAGTATTTT.

The chain joins TRBV11-3 to TRBJ1-6; D gene ambiguous. With 2 bases removed from V and 4 bases from J, the gap between germline ends came to 15 bases. Germline CDR1 and CDR2: SGHNT and YENEEA. This CDR3 has 17 residues. The CDR3 nucleotides are TGTGCCAGCAGCTTATTCCCTAGTGGAGAATATAATTCACCCCTCCACTTT. It translates to CASSLFPSGEYNSPLHF. Full variable domain (rest looked up from reference TRBV11-3 and TRBJ1-6): EAGVVQSPRYKIIEKKQPVAFWCNPISGHNTLYWYLQNLGQGPELLIRYENEEAVDDSQLPKDRFSAERLKGVDSTLKIQPAELGDSAVYLCASSLFPSGEYNSPLHFGNGTRLTVT.

The chain recombines TRBV11-2 with TRBJ2-2; 7 bases are shared with TRBD1. The length of the CDR3 is 15 residues. CDR1 SGHAT and CDR2 FQNNGV come from the germline V gene. The V and J ends lost 5 bases and 1 base, in that order; junction bases with no gene match: 4. The CDR3: CASSPRTGNTGELFF. In nucleotides, the CDR3 is TGTGCCAGCAGCCCCCGGACAGGGAACACCGGGGAGCTGTTTTTT.

The chain recombines TRBV6-7 with TRBJ2-6; D perhaps matches TRBD1 (6 bases). TRBV6-7 is an ORF, with its function uncertain. V was pared by 4 bases and J by 0 bases, with 13 bases between. The CDR3 totals 17 residues. The CDR3 region has the DNA TGTGCCAGCAGTTCTAGGACAGCCTTCTCTGGGGCCAACGTCCTGACTTTC. Residues: CASSSRTAFSGANVLTF.

The chain has TRBV4-3 and TRBJ2-1; TRBD2 aligns across 9 bases. V was pared by 0 bases and J by 5 bases, with 8 bases of the junction left unmatched. Germline V gene data show CDR1 as LGHNA and CDR2 as YSLEER. This CDR3 has 17 amino acids. This CDR3 is CASSQETGTSNNNEQFF. The CDR3 DNA reads TGCGCCAGCAGCCAAGAGACTGGGACTAGCAACAACAATGAGCAGTTCTTC.

The chain links TRBV6-6 to TRBJ1-4; perhaps TRBD1 as D (5 bases). Germline loops: CDR1 MNHNY, CDR2 SVGAGI (reference sequence). The ends were cut back, 6 bases at V and 4 bases at J, with 18 bases in the middle. CDR3 length: 16 amino acids. In DNA, the CDR3 is TGTGCCAGCAGCCTCCCGCGGCCGGGGGGTAATGAAAAACTGTTTTTT. This codes for CASSLPRPGGNEKLFF.

The V and J genes are TRBV7-9 and TRBJ1-1; 8 bases map to TRBD1. Germline V gene sequence: CDR1 SEHNR, CDR2 FQNEAQ (reference sequence). The V and J ends lost 5 bases and 3 bases, in that order; junction bases with no gene match: 8. This CDR3 region has 15 residues. The CDR3 region has the DNA TGTGCCAGCAGCCCTACTCAGGGGGCTGACACTGAAGCTTTCTTT. Translation gives CASSPTQGADTEAFF.

V is TRBV28 and J is TRBJ1-2; D not resolved. V gave up 4 bases and J gave up 5 bases, with 5 bases separating them. The CDR3 totals 11 residues. Germline assignment: CDR1 MDHEN and CDR2 SYDVKM. CDR3 in DNA: TGTGCCAGCAGTTGGAGGTATGGCTACACCTTC. Its translation: CASSWRYGYTF.

The V and J genes are TRBV7-8 and TRBJ1-5, with 10 bases that match TRBD1. CDR3 length: 18 amino acids. Germline V gene lookup returns CDR1 SGHVS and CDR2 FQNEAQ. V gave up 6 bases and J gave up 0 bases; unmatched junction bases: 11. CDR3 sequence: CASRKGGQGWDSNQPQHF. The CDR3 nucleotides are TGTGCCAGCAGGAAAGGGGGACAGGGGTGGGATAGCAATCAGCCCCAGCATTTT.

The chain has TRBV9 and TRBJ1-4; TRBD1 matches 8 bases. After removal of 6 bases from V and 5 bases from J, the junction contained 6 bases not matched to a gene. Germline V gene sequence: CDR1 SGDLS, CDR2 YYNGEE. The length of the CDR3 is 14 residues. The CDR3 DNA is TGTGCCAGCACCCGGACAGGGAGAAATGAAAAACTGTTTTTT. Protein sequence: CASTRTGRNEKLFF.

The chain joins TRBV28 to TRBJ1-2; 7 bases align to TRBD1. Germline loops: CDR1 MDHEN, CDR2 SYDVKM. The CDR3 is made up of 16 amino acids. The V and J ends lost 2 bases and 3 bases, in that order; junction bases with no gene match: 9. The CDR3 protein is CASSLGLRDSYYGYTF. The CDR3 bases are TGTGCCAGCAGTTTAGGTTTAAGGGACAGTTACTATGGCTACACCTTC.

This clone was found a few times. The same CDR3 also results from other DNA sequences found in this sample. The genes are TRBV3-1 (or the pseudogene TRBV3-2) and TRBJ1-2; TRBD1 agrees at 7 bases. In germline, CDR1 is LGHDT, CDR2 YNNKEL (reference sequence). CDR3 length equals 14 residues. After removal of 4 bases from V and 5 bases from J, the junction contained 7 bases not matched to a gene. Here the CDR3 DNA reads TGTGCCAGCAGCCCCCGACAGGGCTCATATGGCTACACCTTC. Its translation: CASSPRQGSYGYTF.

V gene TRBV11-1 combines with J gene TRBJ2-7; 13 nucleotides agree with TRBD2. The CDR3 is made up of 15 amino acids. Germline V CDR1 and CDR2: SGHAT, FQDESV (reference sequence). The junction had 4 bases not matched to a gene; V was cut back by 5 bases and J by 3 bases. CDR3 in amino acids: CASSLGTSGNYEQYF. The CDR3 DNA follows: TGTGCCAGCAGCCTGGGGACTAGCGGGAACTACGAGCAGTACTTC.

The CDR3 region is CASSVGLAGPKLYNEQFF. CDR3 nucleotides: TGTGCCAGCAGCGTAGGACTAGCGGGACCTAAACTATACAATGAGCAGTTCTTC. V gene TRBV9 combines with J gene TRBJ2-1, with 11 positions matching TRBD2. CDR3 size: 18 residues. Germline V gene sequence: CDR1 SGDLS, CDR2 YYNGEE. J was trimmed by 4 bases and V by 0 bases; bases with no gene match: 9.

The chain couples TRBV2 to TRBJ2-3; a weak D match, TRBD2 (6 bases). Germline CDR1 SNHLY, CDR2 FYNNEI. Deletions cut 7 bases from V and 3 bases from J, with 17 bases between. The CDR3 covers 15 residues. As DNA, the CDR3 is TGTGCCAGCATTGGGATGGGCGGGGAGACAGATACGCAGTATTTT. Protein sequence: CASIGMGGETDTQYF.

The J gene is TRBJ1-3, the V gene TRBV3-1 (or the pseudogene TRBV3-2); no clear D gene. CDR3 length: 16 amino acids. Looked up from germline, CDR1 is LGHDT and CDR2 is YNNKEL (reference sequence). Trimming pared 4 bases from V and 0 bases from J, leaving 13 bases between. CDR3 loop: CASSPQQFSSGNTIYF. The CDR3 DNA follows: TGTGCCAGCAGCCCGCAACAGTTTAGCTCTGGAAACACCATATATTTT.

The chain links TRBV15 to TRBJ1-5; 7 bases are a match to TRBD1. CDR1 LNHNV and CDR2 YYDKDF come from the germline V gene (reference sequence). Trimming at V came to 2 bases and at J to 4 bases, leaving 5 bases not matched to a gene. This CDR3 contains 15 residues. CDR3 DNA: TGTGCCACCAGCAGACCCGGGACAGAGAATCAGCCCCAGCATTTT. Translating it yields CATSRPGTENQPQHF.

As for this clone: This specimen includes other DNA sequences encoding the same CDR3. This chain uses TRBV20-1 with TRBJ2-1, with TRBD2 as a possible D gene (6 bases). In germline, CDR1 is DFQATT, CDR2 SNEGSKA (reference sequence). The CDR3 sequence is 11 residues long. The germline V and J ends were trimmed by 6 bases and 9 bases, with 12 bases remaining between them. In DNA, the CDR3 is TGCAGTGCCAGACTAGTGGGTGAGCAGTTCTTC. This encodes CSARLVGEQFF.

The chain couples TRBV11-3 to TRBJ2-2, with TRBD1 identical over 7 bases. Trimming removed 2 bases from V and 6 bases from J; junction bases left unmatched: 6. The CDR3 loop spans 15 amino acids. CDR1 SGHNT and CDR2 YENEEA come from the germline V gene. The CDR3 reads CASSLSAGGSGELFF. Written as DNA, the CDR3 is TGTGCCAGCAGCTTATCGGCAGGGGGTTCCGGGGAGCTGTTTTTT.

The chain carries TRBV6-2 or TRBV6-3 and TRBJ2-1, with 7 bases lining up with TRBD2. With 6 bases clipped from V and 10 bases from J, the junction kept 12 bases outside the gene matches. CDR1 is MNHEY and CDR2 is SVGEGT in the germline V gene. The CDR3 sequence is 14 residues long. The CDR3 sequence: CASSTAGYGGEQFF. The CDR3 DNA sequence: TGTGCCAGCAGCACAGCGGGGTATGGGGGGGAGCAGTTCTTC.

V is TRBV9 and J is TRBJ1-2; D ambiguous. CDR1 and CDR2 from the germline V gene are SGDLS and YYNGEE. With 5 bases removed from V and 5 bases from J, the gap between germline ends came to 16 bases. The CDR3 extends over 14 amino acids. The CDR3 nucleotides are TGTGCCAGCAGTAATTCCGGGAACCGATATGGCTACACCTTC. Translated, it gives CASSNSGNRYGYTF.

The chain has TRBV5-1 and TRBJ1-3; D is unclear. Between the trimmed V and J ends, which lost 2 bases and 1 base, there was a span of 16 bases. The CDR3 consists of 17 residues. Looked up from germline, CDR1 is SGHRS and CDR2 is YFSETQ. This chain's CDR3 is CASSFNGASGSGNTIYF. CDR3 in DNA: TGCGCCAGCAGCTTTAACGGAGCCTCTGGGTCTGGAAACACCATATATTTT.

The chain recombines TRBV6-5 with TRBJ2-7; no reliable D call. This CDR3 contains 14 residues. V lost 8 bases and J 6 bases, leaving 20 bases between the germline ends. Germline CDR1 and CDR2: MNHEY and SVGAGI. The CDR3 region has the DNA TGTGCCAGCTGTCGAGGCAGCCTCAAGTCCGAGCAGTACTTC. Amino acids: CASCRGSLKSEQYF.